The 11 T cell receptor beta chains below come from one sample, sequenced in a study of CD8+CD57+ T cells in acquired aplastic anemia. According to the study, genomic DNA was the template for TCR beta VDJ and CDR3 profiling. One entry per CDR3 protein, called by TCRdb with MiXCR from the reads. This table has roughly 290,000 distinct CDR3 sequences, roughly 59% appearing once. Whoever was chosen for sequencing had shown CD8+CD57+ cell expansion by flow cytometry. Sequences were obtained from sorted CD4+, CD8+, or CD8+CD57+ T cells (not recorded which) from PBMCs. These receptors came from a human donor with aplastic anemia.

The rearrangement links TRBV7-8 to TRBJ1-1, with D uncertain. Germline V lookup: CDR1 SGHVS, CDR2 FQNEAQ. V lost 3 bases, J lost 7 bases, and 6 bases lay in between. This CDR3 spans 11 amino acids. The CDR3 DNA reads TGTGCCAGCAGCTTCAAGGGTGAAGCTTTCTTT. Its translation: CASSFKGEAFF.

This clonotype has a count of ten or more. The chain couples TRBV12-3 or TRBV12-4 to TRBJ1-2, with a possible D match to TRBD1 (5 bases). The V gene lost 1 base and the J gene lost 8 bases, with 11 bases spanning the gap. The CDR3 spans 13 residues. CDR3 sequence reads: CASSLVGQGGYTF. The CDR3 region has the DNA TGTGCCAGCAGTTTAGTCGGGCAGGGCGGCTACACCTTC.

This clonotype was counted many times. The V gene is TRBV12-3 or TRBV12-4, the J gene TRBJ1-4, with D hard to call. CDR3 length: 13 amino acids. V gave up 3 bases and J gave up 8 bases, with 10 bases separating them. CDR3 sequence reads: CASSFWGGEKLFF. In DNA, the CDR3 is TGTGCCAGCAGTTTTTGGGGAGGGGAAAAACTGTTTTTT.

V and J are TRBV7-6 and TRBJ2-2; D is possibly TRBD2 (6 bases). Germline loops: CDR1 SGHVS, CDR2 FNYEAQ. V shed 5 bases and J shed 7 bases, with 14 bases lying between them. This CDR3 contains 14 residues. CDR3 DNA: TGTGCCAGCAGCCTGAGGACGGAGGGCGGGGAGCTGTTTTTT. Its translation is CASSLRTEGGELFF.

The V gene is TRBV15, the J gene TRBJ2-5; 9 nucleotides line up with TRBD2. The CDR3 sequence is 15 residues long. Germline V lookup: CDR1 LNHNV, CDR2 YYDKDF (reference sequence). The V gene end was trimmed by 6 bases and the J gene end by 5 bases; junction bases not matched to a gene: 10. The CDR3 protein is CATRPERGAGETQYF. The CDR3 DNA is TGTGCCACCAGACCCGAGCGGGGGGCAGGGGAGACCCAGTACTTC.

This clonotype has a handful of counts. CDR3 nucleotide sequence: TGTGCCAGCAGCCGCACTGGACAGGGGACGGGCGAGACCCAGTACTTC. Its protein is CASSRTGQGTGETQYF. This sequence joins TRBV14 and TRBJ2-5; 9 bases agree with TRBD1. The CDR3 is made up of 16 amino acids. With V trimmed by 4 bases and J by 5 bases, 11 bases remained unmatched. Germline values: CDR1 SGHDN, CDR2 FVKESK.

The sample holds one count of this clonotype. The chain couples TRBV4-3 to TRBJ2-7, with 11 nucleotides matching TRBD1. There are 14 residues in the CDR3. Trimming removed 6 bases from V and 6 bases from J; junction bases left unmatched: 7. Germline values: CDR1 LGHNA, CDR2 YSLEER. The CDR3 DNA follows: TGCGCCAGCAGTCCGGACAGGGGGCTTGGCGAGCAGTACTTC. Translated: CASSPDRGLGEQYF.

This chain links TRBV5-6 with TRBJ2-4, with D perhaps assigned TRBD1 or TRBD2 (5 bases each). V was cut by 4 bases and J by 0 bases, with 20 bases left in between. Germline lookup yields CDR1 SGHDT and CDR2 YYEEEE. The CDR3 consists of 18 residues. The CDR3 region is CASSQPDRGRVAKNIQYF. DNA of the CDR3: TGTGCCAGCAGCCAGCCGGACCGGGGACGGGTAGCCAAAAACATTCAGTACTTC.

This clonotype appeared a few times. The chain links TRBV10-3 to TRBJ1-1; D ambiguous. Germline-derived CDR1 and CDR2 are ENHRY and SYGVKD. This CDR3 spans 11 amino acids. Trimming removed 5 bases at V and 3 bases at J, with 4 bases between. The CDR3 loop is CAISRDTEAFF. The CDR3, as DNA: TGTGCCATCAGTCGTGACACTGAAGCTTTCTTT.

The chain uses TRBV12-3 or TRBV12-4 and TRBJ2-7; TRBD2 matches 9 bases. This CDR3 is 16 amino acids long. V was pared by 1 base and J by 0 bases, with 4 bases of the junction left unmatched. The CDR3 spells CASSLGLAGPSYEQYF. CDR3 bases: TGTGCCAGCAGTTTAGGGCTAGCGGGGCCCTCCTACGAGCAGTACTTC.

This clonotype occurred many times. The chain uses TRBV3-1 and TRBJ2-2, with D perhaps TRBD2 (6 bases). The germline gives CDR1 LGHDT, CDR2 YNNKEL (reference sequence). Trimming left V 8 bases short and J 7 bases short, with 8 bases between. The CDR3 consists of 11 residues. The CDR3 DNA sequence: TGTGCCAGCTGGGGAGGCGGGGAGCTGTTTTTT. The encoded protein is CASWGGGELFF. Together with reference TRBV3-1 and TRBJ2-2, the CDR3 gives the full variable domain: DTAVSQTPKYLVTQMGNDKSIKCEQNLGHDTMYWYKQDSKKFLKIMFSYNNKELIINETVPNRFSPKSPDKAHLNLHINSLELGDSAVYFCASWGGGELFFGEGSRLTVL.